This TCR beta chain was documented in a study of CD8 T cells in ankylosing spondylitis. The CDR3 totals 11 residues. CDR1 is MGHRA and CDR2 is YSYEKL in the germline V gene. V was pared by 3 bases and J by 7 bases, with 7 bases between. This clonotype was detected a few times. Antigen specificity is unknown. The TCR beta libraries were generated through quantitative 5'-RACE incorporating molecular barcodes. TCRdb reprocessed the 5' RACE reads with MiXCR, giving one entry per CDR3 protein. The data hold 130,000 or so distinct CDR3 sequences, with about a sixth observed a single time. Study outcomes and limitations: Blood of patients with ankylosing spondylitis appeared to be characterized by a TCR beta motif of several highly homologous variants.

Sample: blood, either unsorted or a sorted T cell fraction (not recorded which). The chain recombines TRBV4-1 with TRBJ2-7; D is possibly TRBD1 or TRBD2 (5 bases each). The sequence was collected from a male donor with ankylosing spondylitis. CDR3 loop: CASSHGTEQYF. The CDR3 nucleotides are TGCGCCAGCAGCCACGGGACGGAGCAGTACTTC.